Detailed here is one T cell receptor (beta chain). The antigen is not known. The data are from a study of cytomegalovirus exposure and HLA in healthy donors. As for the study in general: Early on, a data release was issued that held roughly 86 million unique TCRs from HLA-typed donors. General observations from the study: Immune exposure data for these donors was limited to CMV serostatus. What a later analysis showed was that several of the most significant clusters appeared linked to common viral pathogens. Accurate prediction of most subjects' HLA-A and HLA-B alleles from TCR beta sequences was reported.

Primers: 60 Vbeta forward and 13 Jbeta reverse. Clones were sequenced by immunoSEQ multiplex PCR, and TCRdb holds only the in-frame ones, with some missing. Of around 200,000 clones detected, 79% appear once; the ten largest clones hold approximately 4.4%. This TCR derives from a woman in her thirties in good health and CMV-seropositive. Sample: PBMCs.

The CDR3 DNA sequence: TGTGCCTGGAGTGTACAGGTTAACACTGAAGCTTTCTTT. Its translation is CAWSVQVNTEAFF. J is TRBJ1-1 and V is TRBV30; D is perhaps TRBD1 (5 bases). Trimming left V 0 bases short and J 2 bases short, with 7 bases between. Looked up from germline, CDR1 is GTSNPN and CDR2 is SVGIG (reference sequence). The CDR3 has 13 amino acids.